This T cell receptor beta chain appears in the sequencing data of a study of OX40 agonist ivuxolimab in advanced cancers. Whole-study results and caveats: Averaged across samples, CD8+ T cells carried more expanded clones than CD4+ did.

Comments on this clone: Its target is unknown.

TCRdb's copy holds only in-frame clones and misses some; the assay was immunoSEQ multiplex PCR. The repertoire holds some 100,000 clones, with around nine tenths as singletons. The starting material was CD4+ or CD8+ T cells sorted from blood, obtained in a trial of the OX40 agonist ivuxolimab. The sequence was collected from an adult with an advanced solid tumor such as melanoma, head and neck, liver or kidney cancer.

CDR3 region: CASSPLGTVSSEAFF. The CDR3 region has the DNA TGCGCCAGCAGCCCACTAGGGACGGTGTCATCTGAAGCTTTCTTT. The chain employs TRBV5-1 and TRBJ1-1, with a weak D call TRBD1 (5 bases). The CDR3 has 15 residues. Germline V gene lookup returns CDR1 SGHRS and CDR2 YFSETQ. V lost 4 bases and J 6 bases, leaving 19 bases between the germline ends.